Listed below are T cell receptor beta chains from one sample, sequenced in a study of Ad26.COV2.S vaccination and SARS-CoV-2 variants. Generated by immunoSEQ multiplex PCR, the TCRdb table keeps only in-frame clones and is missing some. The data show about 450,000 clones, 80% to 90% seen once. The source was peripheral blood, collected in a trial of Ad26.COV2.S vaccine versus placebo. These receptors all come from a person aged 18-60 years who received the Ad26.COV2.S COVID-19 vaccine or a placebo. The conserved cysteine and the conserved F or W are not part of the CDR3 here. For some rows the clone size is stated as once, few or many, or as a class when expanded; others skip it.

V gene: TRBV6-6
CDR3 length: 11
clone size: NA
CDR3 protein: ASSTRVRTEAF

V gene: TRBV19
CDR3 length: 12
clone size: NA
CDR3 protein: ASSKVSTDSEQF

V gene: TRBV5-1
CDR3 length: 12
clone size: NA
CDR3 protein: ASSLLGSSYGYT

V gene: TRBV20-1
CDR3 length: 9
clone size: NA
CDR3 protein: AGQANTEAF

V gene: TRBV15
CDR3 length: 11
clone size: NA
CDR3 protein: ATSRYGTDTQY

V gene: TRBV2
CDR3 length: 9
clone size: NA
CDR3 protein: ASTSDRVEY

V gene: TRBV28
CDR3 length: 12
clone size: once
CDR3 protein: ASSLSGWGGTQH

V gene: TRBV4-2
CDR3 length: 14
clone size: once
CDR3 protein: ASSQDYRVDGETQY

V gene: TRBV19
CDR3 length: 18
clone size: NA
CDR3 protein: ASSTPGLAGVRGNTGELF

V gene: TRBV9
CDR3 length: 13
clone size: NA
CDR3 protein: ASSVVERGLGGYT

V gene: TRBV7-9
CDR3 length: 16
clone size: once
CDR3 protein: ASSLEFMGTGISMGYT

V gene: TRBV4-2
CDR3 length: 12
clone size: NA
CDR3 protein: ASSQGTGLETQY

V gene: TRBV7-2
CDR3 length: 16
clone size: NA
CDR3 protein: ASSLGLWGLGETGELF

V gene: TRBV7-2
CDR3 length: 13
clone size: once
CDR3 protein: ASSLGPTGDSPLH

V gene: TRBV10-3
CDR3 length: 14
clone size: NA
CDR3 protein: AISDGRGSSSYEQY

V gene: TRBV13
CDR3 length: 14
clone size: NA
CDR3 protein: ASSRADRGPTGELF

V gene: TRBV9
CDR3 length: 16
clone size: NA
CDR3 protein: ASSARYRDRDRLRPQH

V gene: TRBV4-1
CDR3 length: 16
clone size: NA
CDR3 protein: ASSQERRVRGASQPQH

V gene: TRBV4-3
CDR3 length: 13
clone size: NA
CDR3 protein: ASSQDGQFIDTQY

V gene: TRBV7-2
CDR3 length: 10
clone size: few
CDR3 protein: ASSSDRSPLH

V gene: TRBV6-5
CDR3 length: 13
clone size: NA
CDR3 protein: ASQRDGFSNQPQH

V gene: TRBV27
CDR3 length: 14
clone size: few
CDR3 protein: ASSSPLRRNTGELF

V gene: TRBV5-4
CDR3 length: 12
clone size: NA
CDR3 protein: ASSRQGAGYEQY

V gene: TRBV19
CDR3 length: 14
clone size: NA
CDR3 protein: ASSPLSGRGNQPQH

V gene: TRBV4-3
CDR3 length: 15
clone size: NA
CDR3 protein: ASSQESIGTAGNTIY

V gene: TRBV11-3
CDR3 length: 13
clone size: NA
CDR3 protein: ASSLGASGTGELF

V gene: TRBV7-2
CDR3 length: 12
clone size: NA
CDR3 protein: ASSPGGSTGELF

V gene: TRBV6-5
CDR3 length: 11
clone size: few
CDR3 protein: ASSYASTDTQY

V gene: TRBV4-3
CDR3 length: 14
clone size: NA
CDR3 protein: ASSQGLAEETGELF

V gene: TRBV7-8
CDR3 length: 9
clone size: NA
CDR3 protein: ASSLGQGEF

V gene: TRBV4-1
CDR3 length: 14
clone size: NA
CDR3 protein: ASSQVLVRTNYGYT

V gene: TRBV7-9
CDR3 length: 10
clone size: NA
CDR3 protein: ASSFWGYEQF

V gene: TRBV29-1
CDR3 length: 14
clone size: once
CDR3 protein: SVAGLVAGGSYEQY

V gene: TRBV15
CDR3 length: 12
clone size: NA
CDR3 protein: ATSGRVLTDTQY

V gene: TRBV7-8
CDR3 length: 12
clone size: NA
CDR3 protein: ASRLRPGVYEQY

V gene: TRBV2
CDR3 length: 11
clone size: NA
CDR3 protein: ASSVAGSYEQY

V gene: TRBV24-1
CDR3 length: 12
clone size: NA
CDR3 protein: ATSVDNAGETQY

V gene: TRBV9
CDR3 length: 12
clone size: NA
CDR3 protein: ASSVAGGHTEAF

V gene: TRBV30
CDR3 length: 12
clone size: NA
CDR3 protein: AWSQGSSGNTIY

V gene: TRBV7-2
CDR3 length: 12
clone size: NA
CDR3 protein: ASSLDHSTDTQY

V gene: TRBV18
CDR3 length: 12
clone size: few
CDR3 protein: ASSPDRKSQPQH